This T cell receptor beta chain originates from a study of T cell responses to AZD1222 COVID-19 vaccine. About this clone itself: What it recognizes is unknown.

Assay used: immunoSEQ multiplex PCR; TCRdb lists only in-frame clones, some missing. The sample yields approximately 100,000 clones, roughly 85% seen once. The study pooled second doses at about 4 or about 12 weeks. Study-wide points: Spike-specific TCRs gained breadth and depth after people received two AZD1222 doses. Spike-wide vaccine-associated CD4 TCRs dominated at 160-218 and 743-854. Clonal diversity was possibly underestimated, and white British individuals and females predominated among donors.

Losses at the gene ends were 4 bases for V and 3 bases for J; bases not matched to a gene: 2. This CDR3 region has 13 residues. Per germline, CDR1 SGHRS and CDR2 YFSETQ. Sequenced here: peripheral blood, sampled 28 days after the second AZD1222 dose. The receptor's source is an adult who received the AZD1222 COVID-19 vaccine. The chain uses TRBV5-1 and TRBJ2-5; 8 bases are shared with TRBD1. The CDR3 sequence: CASSPTGEETQYF. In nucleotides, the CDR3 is TGCGCCAGCAGCCCGACAGGGGAAGAGACCCAGTACTTC.